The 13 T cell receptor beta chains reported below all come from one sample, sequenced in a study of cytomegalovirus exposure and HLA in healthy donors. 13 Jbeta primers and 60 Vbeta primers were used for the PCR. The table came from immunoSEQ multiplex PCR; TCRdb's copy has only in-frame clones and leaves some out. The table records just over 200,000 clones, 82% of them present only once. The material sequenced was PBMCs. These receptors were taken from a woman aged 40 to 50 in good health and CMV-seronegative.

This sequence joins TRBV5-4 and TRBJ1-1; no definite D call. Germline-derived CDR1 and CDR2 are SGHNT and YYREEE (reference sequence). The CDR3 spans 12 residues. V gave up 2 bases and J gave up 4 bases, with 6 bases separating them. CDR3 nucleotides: TGTGCCAGCAGCTTTACGGGCACTGAAGCTTTCTTT. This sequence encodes CASSFTGTEAFF.

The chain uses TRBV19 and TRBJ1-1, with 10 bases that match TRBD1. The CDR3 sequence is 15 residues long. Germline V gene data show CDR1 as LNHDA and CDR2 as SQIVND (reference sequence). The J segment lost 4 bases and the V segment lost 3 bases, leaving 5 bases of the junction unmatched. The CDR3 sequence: CASSMTGGSVTEAFF. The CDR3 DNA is TGTGCCAGTAGTATGACAGGGGGCTCGGTCACTGAAGCTTTCTTT.

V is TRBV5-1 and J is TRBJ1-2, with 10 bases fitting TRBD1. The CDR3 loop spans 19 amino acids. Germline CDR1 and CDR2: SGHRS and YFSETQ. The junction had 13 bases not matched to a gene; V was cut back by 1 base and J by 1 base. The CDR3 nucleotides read TGCGCCAGCAGCTTGTTTGGTGGGACAGGGGCGTTCCTTAACTATGGCTACACCTTC. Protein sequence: CASSLFGGTGAFLNYGYTF.

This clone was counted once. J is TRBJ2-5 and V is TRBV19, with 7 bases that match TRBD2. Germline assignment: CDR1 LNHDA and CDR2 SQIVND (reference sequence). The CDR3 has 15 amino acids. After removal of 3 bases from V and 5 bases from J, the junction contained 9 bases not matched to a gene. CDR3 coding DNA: TGTGCCAGTAGTATCCTCGTGGGGGGGGAGGAGACCCAGTACTTC. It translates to CASSILVGGEETQYF.

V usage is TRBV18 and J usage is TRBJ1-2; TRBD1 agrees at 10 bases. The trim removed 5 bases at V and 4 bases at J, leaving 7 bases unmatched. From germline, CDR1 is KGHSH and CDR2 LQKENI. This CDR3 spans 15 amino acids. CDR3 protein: CASSVTGTGAYGYTF. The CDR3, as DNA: TGTGCCAGCTCAGTTACCGGGACAGGGGCCTATGGCTACACCTTC.

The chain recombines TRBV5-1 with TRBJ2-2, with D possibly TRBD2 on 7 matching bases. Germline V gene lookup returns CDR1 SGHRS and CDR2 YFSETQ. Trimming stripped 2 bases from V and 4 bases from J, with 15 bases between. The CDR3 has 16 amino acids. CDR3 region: CASSLTGGGGTGELFF. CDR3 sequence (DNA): TGCGCCAGCAGCTTAACCGGGGGAGGGGGCACCGGGGAGCTGTTTTTT.

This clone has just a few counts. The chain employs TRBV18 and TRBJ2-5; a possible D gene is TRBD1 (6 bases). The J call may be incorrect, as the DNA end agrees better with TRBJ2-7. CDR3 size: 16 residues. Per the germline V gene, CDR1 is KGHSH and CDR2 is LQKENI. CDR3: CASSPALTGPTYEQYF. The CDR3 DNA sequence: TGTGCCAGCTCACCAGCGTTAACAGGGCCAACCTACGAGCAGTACTTC.

CDR3 in amino acids: CADRAIQTGELFF. The DNA of the CDR3 is TGTGCCGACAGGGCCATCCAAACCGGGGAGCTGTTTTTT. The chain is built from TRBV2 and TRBJ2-2; 7 nucleotides align to TRBD1. Germline CDR1 and CDR2: SNHLY and FYNNEI. The CDR3 totals 13 residues. Unmatched junction bases numbered 8, after V lost 11 bases and J lost 5 bases.

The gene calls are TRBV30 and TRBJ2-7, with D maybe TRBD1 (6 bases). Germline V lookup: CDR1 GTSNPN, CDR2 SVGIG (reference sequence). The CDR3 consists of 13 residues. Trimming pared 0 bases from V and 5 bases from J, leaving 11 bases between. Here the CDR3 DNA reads TGTGCCTGGAGTGTATCAGGGGTTAACGAGCAGTACTTC. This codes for CAWSVSGVNEQYF.

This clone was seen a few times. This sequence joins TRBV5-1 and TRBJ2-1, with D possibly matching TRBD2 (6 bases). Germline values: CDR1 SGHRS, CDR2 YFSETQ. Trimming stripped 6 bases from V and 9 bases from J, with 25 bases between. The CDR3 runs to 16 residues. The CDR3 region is CASTFGTAGLWGEQFF. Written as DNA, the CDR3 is TGCGCCAGCACCTTTGGGACTGCGGGTCTCTGGGGTGAGCAGTTCTTC.

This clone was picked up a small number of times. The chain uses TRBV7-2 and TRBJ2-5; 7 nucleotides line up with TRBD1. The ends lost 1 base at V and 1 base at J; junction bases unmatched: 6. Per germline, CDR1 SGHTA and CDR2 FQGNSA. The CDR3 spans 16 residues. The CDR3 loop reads CASSLEHWDSQETQYF. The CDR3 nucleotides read TGTGCCAGCAGCTTAGAGCATTGGGACAGCCAAGAGACCCAGTACTTC.

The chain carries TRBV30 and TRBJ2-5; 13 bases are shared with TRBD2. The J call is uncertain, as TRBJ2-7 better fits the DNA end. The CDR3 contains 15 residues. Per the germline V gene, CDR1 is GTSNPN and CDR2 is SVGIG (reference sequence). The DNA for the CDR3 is TGTGCCTGGAGGCTCGGGACTAGCGGGACCTACGAGCAGTACTTC. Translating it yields CAWRLGTSGTYEQYF.

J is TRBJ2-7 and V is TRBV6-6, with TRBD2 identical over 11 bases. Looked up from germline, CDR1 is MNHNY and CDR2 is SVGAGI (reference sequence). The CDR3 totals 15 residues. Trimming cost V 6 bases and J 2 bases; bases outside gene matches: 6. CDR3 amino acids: CASRDLAGGPYEQYF. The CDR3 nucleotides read TGTGCCAGCAGGGATTTAGCGGGAGGGCCCTACGAGCAGTACTTC.